A selection of T cell receptor beta chains follows, all from one sample in a study of beta chain features in type 1 diabetes. Assay used: immunoSEQ multiplex PCR; TCRdb lists only in-frame clones, some missing. The repertoire holds approximately 170,000 clones, under 9.5% seen once, with approximately 0.54% in the top ten. Sequencing was done on a sample of central memory CD4+ T cells from blood. The receptor set was obtained from a man aged 18-30 years with type 1 diabetes. Both conserved end residues are part of each CDR3. Each record gives: V gene, D gene, clone size, J gene, CDR3 protein, CDR3 DNA. A D gene is named only where the DNA matches it firmly. Not every row has a clone size; where given, it reads once, few, many or a size class.

>TRBV19|TRBD1|few|TRBJ1-5
CASRSGQRDQPQHF
TGTGCCAGTAGATCGGGACAGCGTGATCAGCCCCAGCATTTT
>TRBV11-2|TRBD1|.|TRBJ2-7
CASSQTGAGDEQYF
TGTGCCAGCAGCCAAACAGGGGCCGGCGACGAGCAGTACTTC
>TRBV5-1|TRBD1|few|TRBJ1-4
CASSSNGQGEEKLFF
TGCGCCAGCAGTTCTAACGGACAGGGTGAGGAAAAACTGTTTTTT
>TRBV7-8|.|few|TRBJ2-7
CASSLELGGYEQYF
TGTGCCAGCAGCTTAGAGTTGGGGGGCTACGAGCAGTACTTC
>TRBV9|.|few|TRBJ2-2
CASSRLGTGELFF
TGTGCCAGCAGTAGACTTGGTACCGGGGAGCTGTTTTTT
>TRBV7-2|.|few|TRBJ2-3
CASSLGQGDTQYF
TGTGCCAGCAGCTTAGGGCAGGGAGATACGCAGTATTTT
>TRBV6-6|TRBD2|few|TRBJ2-3
CASSPTGGPPDTQYF
TGTGCCAGCAGTCCGACGGGGGGGCCACCAGATACGCAGTATTTT
>TRBV5-6|TRBD1|.|TRBJ2-3
CASSPRDRATDTQYF
TGTGCCAGCAGCCCCCGAGACAGGGCCACAGATACGCAGTATTTT
>TRBV7-8|TRBD2|few|TRBJ2-1
CASSLAETSLNEQFF
TGTGCCAGCAGCTTAGCCGAGACTAGCCTCAATGAGCAGTTCTTC
>TRBV5-1|.|.|TRBJ2-7
CASSFSTLSYEQYF
TGCGCCAGCAGCTTTTCGACACTCTCCTACGAGCAGTACTTC
>TRBV9|.|.|TRBJ1-1
CASSVGRNTEAFF
TGTGCCAGCAGCGTAGGCAGAAACACTGAAGCTTTCTTT
>TRBV30|TRBD2|.|TRBJ2-1
CASGLAAYNEQFF
TGTGCCTCGGGACTAGCGGCATACAATGAGCAGTTCTTC
>TRBV4-2|.|few|TRBJ2-5
CASSPDQGTQYF
TGTGCCAGCAGCCCGGATCAGGGCACCCAGTACTTC
>TRBV11-2|TRBD2|.|TRBJ2-7
CASSLDWVSGGAYEQYF
TGTGCCAGCAGCTTAGATTGGGTTAGCGGGGGGGCGTACGAGCAGTACTTC
>TRBV2|.|few|TRBJ2-3
CASSEAGVRSDTQYF
TGTGCCAGCAGTGAAGCAGGGGTCCGATCAGATACGCAGTATTTT
>TRBV7-9|TRBD1|few|TRBJ2-5
CASSHDRGYQETQYF
TGTGCCAGCAGCCATGACAGGGGGTACCAAGAGACCCAGTACTTC
>TRBV6-5|TRBD2|.|TRBJ2-3
CASSYSAGVAQTQYF
TGTGCCAGCAGTTACTCAGCGGGGGTAGCGCAGACGCAGTATTTT
>TRBV25-1|.|.|TRBJ2-5
CASSEWADREGTQYF
TGTGCCAGCAGTGAATGGGCTGACCGGGAAGGGACCCAGTACTTC
>TRBV6-6|.|few|TRBJ2-5
CASSYSPREPQETQYF
TGTGCCAGCAGTTACTCGCCTCGGGAGCCCCAAGAGACCCAGTACTTC
>TRBV27|TRBD1|many|TRBJ2-7
CASSRGTGAYEQYF
TGTGCCAGCAGCCGCGGGACAGGAGCCTACGAGCAGTACTTC
>TRBV5-4|TRBD1|.|TRBJ2-7
CASSFATGQREQYF
TGTGCCAGCAGCTTCGCGACAGGGCAGAGGGAGCAGTACTTC
>TRBV11-2|.|.|TRBJ1-6
CASSLALWGDLDSPLHF
TGTGCCAGCAGCTTGGCATTATGGGGGGACCTTGATTCACCCCTCCACTTT
>TRBV10-2|TRBD2|few|TRBJ2-1
CASGWAGGNEQFF
TGCGCCAGCGGGTGGGCGGGAGGGAATGAGCAGTTCTTC
>TRBV4-1|.|few|TRBJ2-1
CASRPTGTSYNEQFF
TGCGCCAGCAGACCGACAGGGACTTCCTACAATGAGCAGTTCTTC
>TRBV9|TRBD1|few|TRBJ2-7
CASSSGTGGSYEQYF
TGTGCCAGCAGTTCGGGGACAGGCGGCTCCTACGAGCAGTACTTC
>TRBV28|.|few|TRBJ2-1
CASSLSGRGYNEQFF
TGTGCCAGCAGTCTTAGCGGTCGGGGCTACAATGAGCAGTTCTTC
>TRBV11-2|TRBD1|.|TRBJ2-7
CASSTGTGGDPYEQYF
TGTGCCAGCAGCACCGGGACAGGGGGCGACCCCTACGAGCAGTACTTC
>TRBV4-1|.|.|TRBJ1-6
CASSQEQGYNSPLHF
TGCGCCAGCAGCCAAGAACAGGGCTATAATTCACCCCTCCACTTT
>TRBV2|.|.|TRBJ1-2
CASSDGPGRGYTF
TGTGCCAGCAGTGACGGGCCAGGGAGGGGCTACACCTTC
>TRBV29-1|TRBD1|.|TRBJ1-1
CSGTGQVNTEAFF
TGCAGCGGCACGGGACAGGTAAACACTGAAGCTTTCTTT
>TRBV28|TRBD2|.|TRBJ2-1
CASSLPGLAVYNEQFF
TGTGCCAGCAGTTTACCCGGGCTAGCGGTATACAATGAGCAGTTCTTC
>TRBV30|.|few|TRBJ1-2
CAWSVPPRGYTF
TGTGCCTGGAGTGTACCCCCGAGGGGCTACACCTTC
>TRBV9|.|.|TRBJ2-5
CASSVAPLAGQETQYF
TGTGCCAGCAGCGTAGCCCCCCTCGCGGGCCAAGAGACCCAGTACTTC
>TRBV18|TRBD1|.|TRBJ1-5
CASSPGQGGAGNQPQHF
TGTGCCAGCTCACCGGGACAGGGGGGGGCAGGCAATCAGCCCCAGCATTTT
>TRBV27|TRBD2|.|TRBJ2-7
CASSSWVRASGGRPYEQYF
TGTGCCAGCAGTTCTTGGGTTAGGGCTAGCGGGGGCCGCCCCTACGAGCAGTACTTC
>TRBV9|TRBD1|few|TRBJ1-2
CASSVGQGSGYGYTF
TGTGCCAGCAGCGTAGGACAGGGGAGTGGGTATGGCTACACCTTC
>TRBV18|.|few|TRBJ2-5
CASSNFGSRETQYF
TGTGCCAGCTCAAATTTCGGGAGTAGAGAGACCCAGTACTTC
>TRBV9|.|.|TRBJ2-2
CASSAADTGELFF
TGTGCCAGCAGCGCCGCAGACACCGGGGAGCTGTTTTTT
>TRBV30|TRBD1|.|TRBJ2-3
CAWSLQGAGDTQYF
TGTGCCTGGAGTCTACAGGGGGCAGGAGATACGCAGTATTTT
>TRBV30|.|few|TRBJ1-1
CAWKGIWEENPEAFF
TGTGCCTGGAAAGGTATCTGGGAGGAGAATCCTGAAGCTTTCTTT
>TRBV9|TRBD1|.|TRBJ1-6
CASSVTDRGPSPLHF
TGTGCCAGCAGCGTAACGGACAGGGGGCCTTCACCCCTCCACTTT
>TRBV27|TRBD1|few|TRBJ1-6
CASSSDRGGNSPLHF
TGTGCCAGCAGTTCGGACAGGGGGGGTAATTCACCCCTCCACTTT
>TRBV7-2|TRBD1|few|TRBJ2-3
CASSSTGGDTQYF
TGTGCCAGCAGCAGTACAGGGGGAGATACGCAGTATTTT
>TRBV7-2|.|.|TRBJ2-7
CASSLDWSSYEQYF
TGTGCCAGCAGCTTAGACTGGAGCTCCTACGAGCAGTACTTC
>TRBV5-1|TRBD1|.|TRBJ1-2
CASSGGQGALGYTF
TGCGCCAGCAGCGGAGGACAGGGGGCTTTGGGCTACACCTTC
>TRBV5-4|TRBD1|few|TRBJ1-2
CASRTGTGGKGGYTF
TGTGCCAGCAGGACCGGGACAGGGGGAAAGGGGGGCTACACCTTC
>TRBV29-1|.|.|TRBJ2-7
CSVGNPGVAYEQYF
TGCAGCGTTGGAAATCCGGGGGTCGCCTACGAGCAGTACTTC
>TRBV28|TRBD1|.|TRBJ1-2
CASSSRGQVYGYTF
TGTGCCAGCAGTTCCAGGGGGCAGGTCTATGGCTACACCTTC
>TRBV5-1|TRBD2|.|TRBJ2-2
CASSLLAGGTGELFF
TGCGCCAGCAGCTTGCTAGCGGGAGGTACCGGGGAGCTGTTTTTT
>TRBV15|.|few|TRBJ1-2
CATSRGSRLLANYGYTF
TGTGCCACCAGCAGAGGCTCGAGACTCCTAGCTAACTATGGCTACACCTTC
>TRBV4-2|.|few|TRBJ1-2
CASSQERQGGYGYTF
TGTGCCAGCAGCCAAGAAAGGCAGGGAGGCTATGGCTACACCTTC
>TRBV4-2|TRBD1|.|TRBJ2-1
CASSQGQGGHEQFF
TGTGCCAGCAGCCAAGGACAGGGGGGGCATGAGCAGTTCTTC
>TRBV29-1|TRBD1|.|TRBJ1-1
CSVLPGGLDTEAFF
TGCAGCGTTCTACCAGGGGGCTTAGACACTGAAGCTTTCTTT
>TRBV7-8|TRBD2|.|TRBJ2-1
CASSRTSGGNEQFF
TGTGCCAGCAGCCGGACTAGCGGGGGCAATGAGCAGTTCTTC
>TRBV9|TRBD1|.|TRBJ2-7
CASSVGDRAYEQYF
TGTGCCAGCAGCGTAGGGGACAGAGCCTACGAGCAGTACTTC
>TRBV11-3|TRBD1|few|TRBJ1-1
CASSFGQGRAFF
TGTGCCAGCAGCTTTGGACAGGGGAGAGCTTTCTTT
>TRBV5-1|TRBD2|few|TRBJ2-1
CASSPGGVNEQFF
TGCGCCAGCAGCCCCGGGGGGGTCAATGAGCAGTTCTTC
>TRBV7-9|TRBD2|few|TRBJ2-1
CASSDRTSGSGNEQFF
TGTGCCAGCAGCGATAGGACTAGCGGGAGTGGGAATGAGCAGTTCTTC
>TRBV11-3|.|.|TRBJ2-2
CASSSITGELFF
TGTGCCAGCAGCTCTATCACCGGGGAGCTGTTTTTT